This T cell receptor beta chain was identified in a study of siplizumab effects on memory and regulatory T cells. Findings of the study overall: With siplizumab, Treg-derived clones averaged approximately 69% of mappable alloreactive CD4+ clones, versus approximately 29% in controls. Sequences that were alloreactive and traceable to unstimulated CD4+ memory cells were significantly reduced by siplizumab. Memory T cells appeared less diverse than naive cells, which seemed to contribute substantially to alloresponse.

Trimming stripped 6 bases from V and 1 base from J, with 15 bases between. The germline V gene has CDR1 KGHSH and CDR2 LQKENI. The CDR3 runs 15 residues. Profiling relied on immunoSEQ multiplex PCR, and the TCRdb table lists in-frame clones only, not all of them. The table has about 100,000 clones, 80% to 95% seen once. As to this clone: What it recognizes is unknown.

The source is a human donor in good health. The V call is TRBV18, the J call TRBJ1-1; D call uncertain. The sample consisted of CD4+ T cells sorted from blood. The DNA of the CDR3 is TGTGCCAGCTCGCCCCCAGATGGGAGGAACACTGAAGCTTTCTTT. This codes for CASSPPDGRNTEAFF.